This TCR beta chain comes out of a study of blood T cell repertoires in COVID-19. Study-level information: Samples of COVID-19 (acute and convalescent) were obtained from the United States, Italy and Spain. Sources were T cells, B-cell-depleted T cells, or PBMCs; the material itself was cDNA or gDNA.

Produced via immunoSEQ multiplex PCR; TCRdb's table is partial and in-frame only. The profile covers approximately 250,000 clones, with about 80% appearing a single time and less than 10% taken by the ten largest. This CDR3 comprises 13 residues. From germline, CDR1 is SQVTM and CDR2 ANQGSEA. Trimming removed 1 base from V and 6 bases from J, with 10 bases in between. This chain connects TRBV29-1 to TRBJ2-1; D not certain. The sequence derives from a human donor in a cohort sampled during active COVID-19. The material sequenced was peripheral blood. CDR3 in amino acids: CSVEALKSNEQFF. The CDR3 nucleotides are TGCAGCGTTGAAGCGCTAAAATCCAATGAGCAGTTCTTC.